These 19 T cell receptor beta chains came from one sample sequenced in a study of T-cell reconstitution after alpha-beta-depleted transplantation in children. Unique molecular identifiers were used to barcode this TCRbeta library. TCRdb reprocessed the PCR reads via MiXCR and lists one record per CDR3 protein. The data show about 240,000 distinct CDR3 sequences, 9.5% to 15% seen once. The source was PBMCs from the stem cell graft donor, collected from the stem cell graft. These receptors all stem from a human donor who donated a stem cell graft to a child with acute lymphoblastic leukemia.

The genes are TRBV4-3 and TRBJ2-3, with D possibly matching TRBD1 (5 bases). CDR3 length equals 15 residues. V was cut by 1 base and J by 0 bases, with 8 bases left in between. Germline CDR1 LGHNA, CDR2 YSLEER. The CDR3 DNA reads TGCGCCAGCAGCCAAGTGGCAGGGAGCACAGATACGCAGTATTTT. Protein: CASSQVAGSTDTQYF.

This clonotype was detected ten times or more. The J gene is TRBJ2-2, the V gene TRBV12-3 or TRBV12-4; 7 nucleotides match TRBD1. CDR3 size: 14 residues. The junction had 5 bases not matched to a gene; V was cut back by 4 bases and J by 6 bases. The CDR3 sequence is CASSSTGVAGELFF. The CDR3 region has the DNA TGTGCCAGCAGTTCTACAGGGGTAGCCGGGGAGCTGTTTTTT.

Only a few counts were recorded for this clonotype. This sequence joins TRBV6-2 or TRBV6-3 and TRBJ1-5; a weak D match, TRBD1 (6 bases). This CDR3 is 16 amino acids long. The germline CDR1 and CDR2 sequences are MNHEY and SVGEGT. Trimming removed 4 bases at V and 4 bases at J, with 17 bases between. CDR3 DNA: TGTGCCAGCAGTTCTGGTCAGGGGTTGGGGAATCAGCCCCAGCATTTT. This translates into CASSSGQGLGNQPQHF.

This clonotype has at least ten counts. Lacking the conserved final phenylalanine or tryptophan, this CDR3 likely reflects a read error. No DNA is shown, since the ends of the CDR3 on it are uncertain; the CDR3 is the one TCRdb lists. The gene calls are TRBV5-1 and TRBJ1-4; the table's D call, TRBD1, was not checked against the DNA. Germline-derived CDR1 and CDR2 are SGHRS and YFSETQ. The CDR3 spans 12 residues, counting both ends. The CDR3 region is CASSLKNLGGEC.

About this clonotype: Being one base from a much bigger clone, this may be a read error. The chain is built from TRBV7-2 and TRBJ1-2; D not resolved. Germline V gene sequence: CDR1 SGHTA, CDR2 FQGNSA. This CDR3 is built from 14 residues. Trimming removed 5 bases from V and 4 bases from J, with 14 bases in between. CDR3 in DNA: TGTGCCAGCAGCCTCTCCCGTTGGGTCTATGGCTACACCTTC. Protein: CASSLSRWVYGYTF.

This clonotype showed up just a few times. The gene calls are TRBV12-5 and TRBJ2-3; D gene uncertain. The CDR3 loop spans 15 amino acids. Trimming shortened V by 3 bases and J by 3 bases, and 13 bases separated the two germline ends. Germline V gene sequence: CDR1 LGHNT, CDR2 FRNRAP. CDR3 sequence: CASGLGSPATDTQYF. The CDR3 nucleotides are TGTGCTAGTGGTTTAGGCAGCCCGGCGACAGATACGCAGTATTTT.

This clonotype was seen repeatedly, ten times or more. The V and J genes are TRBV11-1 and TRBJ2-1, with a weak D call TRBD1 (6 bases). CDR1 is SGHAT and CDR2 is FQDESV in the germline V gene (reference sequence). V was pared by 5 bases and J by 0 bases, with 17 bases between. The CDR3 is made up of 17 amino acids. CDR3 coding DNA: TGTGCCAGCAGCCTCAACATGGACAGCAGCTCCTACAATGAGCAGTTCTTC. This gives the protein CASSLNMDSSSYNEQFF.

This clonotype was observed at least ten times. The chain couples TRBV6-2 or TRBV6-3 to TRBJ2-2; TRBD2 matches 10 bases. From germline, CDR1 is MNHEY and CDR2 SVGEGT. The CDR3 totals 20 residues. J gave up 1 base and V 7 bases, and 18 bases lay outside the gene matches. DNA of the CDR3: TGTGCCAGCACCTCCGAGTGGGGACTAGCGTCTTTCGGGAACACCGGGGAGCTGTTTTTT. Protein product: CASTSEWGLASFGNTGELFF.

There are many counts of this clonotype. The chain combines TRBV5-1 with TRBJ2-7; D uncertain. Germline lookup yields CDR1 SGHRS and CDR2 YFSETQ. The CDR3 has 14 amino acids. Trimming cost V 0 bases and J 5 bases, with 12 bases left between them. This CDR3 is CASSLAARTNEQYF. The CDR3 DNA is TGCGCCAGCAGCTTGGCGGCAAGGACGAACGAGCAGTACTTC. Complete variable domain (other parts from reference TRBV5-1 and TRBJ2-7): KAGVTQTPRYLIKTRGQQVTLSCSPISGHRSVSWYQQTPGQGLQFLFEYFSETQRNKGNFPGRFSGRQFSNSRSEMNVSTLELGDSALYLCASSLAARTNEQYFGPGTRLTVT.

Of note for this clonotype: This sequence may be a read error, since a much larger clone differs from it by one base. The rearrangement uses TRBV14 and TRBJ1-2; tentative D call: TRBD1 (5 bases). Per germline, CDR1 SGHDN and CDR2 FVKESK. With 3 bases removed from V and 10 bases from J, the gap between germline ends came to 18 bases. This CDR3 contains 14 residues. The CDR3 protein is CASSQGTAVGAYTF. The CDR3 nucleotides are TGTGCCAGCAGCCAGGGGACGGCTGTAGGAGCCTACACCTTC.

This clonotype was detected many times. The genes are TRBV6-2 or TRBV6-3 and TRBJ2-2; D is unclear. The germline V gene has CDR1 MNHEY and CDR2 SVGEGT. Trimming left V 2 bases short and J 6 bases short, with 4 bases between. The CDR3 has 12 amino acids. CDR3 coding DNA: TGTGCCAGCAGTTACGGGGCCGGGGAGCTGTTTTTT. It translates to CASSYGAGELFF.

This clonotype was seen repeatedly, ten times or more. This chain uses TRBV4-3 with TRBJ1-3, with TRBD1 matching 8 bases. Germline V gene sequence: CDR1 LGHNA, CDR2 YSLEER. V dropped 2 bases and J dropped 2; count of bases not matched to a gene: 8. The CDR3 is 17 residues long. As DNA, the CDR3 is TGCGCCAGCAGCCAATACGCCCAGGGGGCTACTGGAAACACCATATATTTT. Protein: CASSQYAQGATGNTIYF.

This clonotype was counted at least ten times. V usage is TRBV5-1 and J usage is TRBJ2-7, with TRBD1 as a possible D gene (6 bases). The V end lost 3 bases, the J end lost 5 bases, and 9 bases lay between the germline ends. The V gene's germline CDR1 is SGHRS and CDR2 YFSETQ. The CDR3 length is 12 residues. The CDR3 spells CASSSRQDEQYF. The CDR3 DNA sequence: TGCGCCAGCAGCTCAAGACAGGACGAGCAGTACTTC.

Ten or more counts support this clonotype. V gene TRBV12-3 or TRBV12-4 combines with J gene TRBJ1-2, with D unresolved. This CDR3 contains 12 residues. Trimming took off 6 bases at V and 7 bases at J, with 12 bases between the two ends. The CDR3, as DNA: TGTGCCAGCAGCCCTGGACGACTTGGCTACACCTTC. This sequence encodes CASSPGRLGYTF.

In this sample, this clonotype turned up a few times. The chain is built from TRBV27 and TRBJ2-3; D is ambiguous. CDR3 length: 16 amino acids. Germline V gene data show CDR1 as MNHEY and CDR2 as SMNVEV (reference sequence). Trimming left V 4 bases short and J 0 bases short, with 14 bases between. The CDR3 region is CASSSRFAASTDTQYF. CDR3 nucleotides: TGTGCCAGCAGTTCCCGATTCGCGGCGAGCACAGATACGCAGTATTTT.

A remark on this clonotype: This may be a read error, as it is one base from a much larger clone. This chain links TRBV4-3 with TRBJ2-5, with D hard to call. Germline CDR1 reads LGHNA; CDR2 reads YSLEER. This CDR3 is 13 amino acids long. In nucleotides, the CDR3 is TGCGCCACCAGCCAAGATTCTCGGGAGACCCAGTACTTC. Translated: CATSQDSRETQYF.

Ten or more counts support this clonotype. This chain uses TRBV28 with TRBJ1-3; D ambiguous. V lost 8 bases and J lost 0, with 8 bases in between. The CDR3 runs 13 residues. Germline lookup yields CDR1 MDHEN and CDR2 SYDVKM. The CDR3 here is CASGLSSGNTIYF. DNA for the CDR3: TGTGCCAGCGGGTTAAGCTCTGGAAACACCATATATTTT.

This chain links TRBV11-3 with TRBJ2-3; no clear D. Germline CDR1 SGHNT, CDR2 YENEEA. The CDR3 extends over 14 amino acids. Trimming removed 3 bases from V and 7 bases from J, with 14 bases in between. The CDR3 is CASSLGSVAHTQYF. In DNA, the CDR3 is TGTGCCAGCAGCTTGGGATCAGTCGCACATACGCAGTATTTT.

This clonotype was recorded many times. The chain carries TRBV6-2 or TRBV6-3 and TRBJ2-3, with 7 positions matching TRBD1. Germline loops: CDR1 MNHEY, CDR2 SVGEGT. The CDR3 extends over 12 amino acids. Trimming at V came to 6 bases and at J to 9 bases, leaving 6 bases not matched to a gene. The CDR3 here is CASRVTGDTQYF. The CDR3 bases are TGTGCCAGCAGAGTAACAGGGGACACGCAGTATTTT.